These T cell receptor beta chains were read from a single sample in a study of shared clonotypes between healthy human individuals. The assay was immunoSEQ multiplex PCR, and TCRdb's table has in-frame clones only and misses some. This repertoire shows some 550,000 clones, about 97% found once; its top ten account for around 0.058%. Source material: naive CD4+ T cells sorted from blood. The origin of the receptors is a woman in her twenties or thirties in good health. The CDR3 runs from the conserved cysteine through the conserved F or W. D genes are given only for firm matches. Size tells how often a clone was seen (once, few, many) or the class of an expanded clone, and some rows leave it out.

clone size	D gene	V gene	J gene	CDR3 DNA	CDR3 protein
NA	TRBD1	TRBV27	TRBJ2-7	TGTGCCAGCATGAACAGGGGGCAGGGAACCCTCTACGAGCAGTACTTC	CASMNRGQGTLYEQYF
NA	TRBD1	TRBV28	TRBJ2-7	TGTGCCAGCATCCCTTCATACAGGGGCCACGAGCAGTACTTC	CASIPSYRGHEQYF
NA	NA	TRBV2	TRBJ1-4	TGTGCCAGCAGTGAAGGGGAAAAACTGTTTTTT	CASSEGEKLFF
NA	NA	TRBV27	TRBJ1-4	TGTGCCAGCAGTTTATTGTGGGCAGCTAATGAAAAACTGTTTTTT	CASSLLWAANEKLFF
NA	TRBD2	TRBV4-1	TRBJ2-3	TGCGCCAGCAGCCAAGAGGGACTAGGCAGACGCACAGATACGCAGTATTTT	CASSQEGLGRRTDTQYF
NA	NA	TRBV28	TRBJ1-2	TGTGCCAGCGGGGGACGCGGCTACACCTTC	CASGGRGYTF
once	NA	TRBV13	TRBJ2-5	TGTGCCAGCACGATGAGTAGGCGGTCAGAGACCCAGTACTTC	CASTMSRRSETQYF
NA	NA	TRBV9	TRBJ1-2	TGTGCCAGCAGCGTGTTCCCGGGGGCGAACTATGGCTACACCTTC	CASSVFPGANYGYTF
NA	NA	TRBV6-1	TRBJ2-5	TGTGCCTGCGTGCAGCGCGGCGAGACCCAGTACTTC	CACVQRGETQYF
NA	NA	TRBV6-6	TRBJ2-7	TGTGCCAGCAGTTACTCGGAGTCGATAGACCCGAACTTC	CASSYSESIDPNF
NA	TRBD1	TRBV7-7	TRBJ2-2	TGTGCCAGCAGCTTAGAACAGGGGTCCACCGGGGAGCTGTTTTTT	CASSLEQGSTGELFF
NA	NA	TRBV23-1	TRBJ1-2	TGCGCCAGCAGTCGAGTCAGCGTAGGTGGCTACACCTTC	CASSRVSVGGYTF
NA	NA	TRBV7-9	TRBJ2-1	TGTGCCAGCAGCTCCCCAGGGATACTCAATGAGCAGTTCTTC	CASSSPGILNEQFF
NA	TRBD2	TRBV4-1	TRBJ2-7	TGCGCCAGCAGCCACCGGACTAGCGGGAGGATCGGGAGCTCCTACGAGCAGTACTTC	CASSHRTSGRIGSSYEQYF
NA	NA	TRBV18	TRBJ2-7	TGTGCCAGCTCTGGCAGCTCCTACGAGCAGTACTTC	CASSGSSYEQYF
NA	NA	TRBV6-6	TRBJ2-4	TGTGCCAGCAGTTACAGTGTGGACATTCAGTACTTC	CASSYSVDIQYF
once	TRBD1	TRBV7-9	TRBJ2-1	TGTGCCAGCAGCTTAGTTTCCGGGACAGCGTACAATGAGCAGTTCTTC	CASSLVSGTAYNEQFF
NA	NA	TRBV7-2	TRBJ1-5	TGTGCCAGCAGCCAATCGTCGGGAATCAATCAGCCCCAGCATTTT	CASSQSSGINQPQHF
NA	NA	TRBV27	TRBJ1-4	TGTGCCAGCAGGAAAAGCAGCTTAATTAATGAAAAACTGTTTTTT	CASRKSSLINEKLFF
NA	NA	TRBV6-1	TRBJ1-2	TGTGCCAGCAGTCTCCAGGAGTGGAACGGCTACACCTTC	CASSLQEWNGYTF
NA	NA	TRBV7-9	TRBJ2-7	TGTGCCAGCGGAGGGCCCCTAGACGAGCAGTACTTC	CASGGPLDEQYF
NA	NA	TRBV27	TRBJ2-5	TGTGCCAGCAGTTTATCTCGCCAAGAGACCCAGTACTTC	CASSLSRQETQYF
NA	NA	TRBV7-3	TRBJ2-5	TGTGCCAGCAGCTTAAGTTACCAAGAGACCCAGTACTTC	CASSLSYQETQYF
NA	TRBD1	TRBV9	TRBJ1-1	TGTGCCAGCAGCGTAGGGACAGGGGCTGCTGAAGCTTTCTTT	CASSVGTGAAEAFF
once	TRBD1	TRBV7-9	TRBJ1-3	TGTGCCAGCAGCCAAGGACAGGGCGAAAACACCATATATTTT	CASSQGQGENTIYF
NA	NA	TRBV2	TRBJ2-6	TGTGCCAGCACCGGAGTGAACTCTGGGGCCAACGTCCTGACTTTC	CASTGVNSGANVLTF
NA	NA	TRBV4-1	TRBJ2-1	TGCGCCAGCAGCCAAGGGACGGGCGGGCCCCGAAGCTCCTACAATGAGCAGTTCTTC	CASSQGTGGPRSSYNEQFF
few	TRBD1	TRBV5-1	TRBJ1-1	TGCGCCAGCAGCGTAACAGGGGGGAGCACTGAAGCTTTCTTT	CASSVTGGSTEAFF
NA	NA	TRBV6-6	TRBJ1-2	TGTGCCAGCATGTGGACGGGGCCAAGCTCCTATGGCTACACCTTC	CASMWTGPSSYGYTF
NA	NA	TRBV6-6	TRBJ1-3	TGTGCCAGCAGGGTCGCAGGTATGGGCTCTGGAAACACCATATATTTT	CASRVAGMGSGNTIYF
NA	TRBD2	TRBV15	TRBJ2-1	TGTGCCACCAGCAGAGACGGGGGAGGGCCTAGTGAGCAGTTCTTC	CATSRDGGGPSEQFF
NA	TRBD1	TRBV6-1	TRBJ1-1	TGTGCCAGCAGTATGACAGGGCCGGGTGACACTGAAGCTTTCTTT	CASSMTGPGDTEAFF
once	NA	TRBV19	TRBJ2-7	TGTGCCAGTAGAAATACGTTTCAAGGCCCCTACGAGCAGTACTTC	CASRNTFQGPYEQYF
NA	NA	TRBV11-2	TRBJ1-3	TGTGCCAGCAGGGCGGGGGGCGAATTCTCTGGAAACACCATATATTTT	CASRAGGEFSGNTIYF
NA	NA	TRBV11-2	TRBJ1-1	TGTGCCAGCAGCCCGGGACCGAACACTGAAGCTTTCTTT	CASSPGPNTEAFF
NA	TRBD2	TRBV28	TRBJ2-3	TGTGCCAGCGGGACTAGCGGCACAGATACGCAGTATTTT	CASGTSGTDTQYF
NA	TRBD1	TRBV2	TRBJ2-1	TGTGCCAGCAGTGGCAATGACAGGGGAGAGGTCAATGAGCAGTTCTTC	CASSGNDRGEVNEQFF